These 18 T cell receptor beta chains were all obtained from the same sample, sequenced in a study of cytomegalovirus exposure and HLA in healthy donors. It was with 60 Vbeta and 13 Jbeta primers that the PCR ran. Some clones are missing from TCRdb's copy, which holds only in-frame ones; the method was immunoSEQ multiplex PCR. The sample consists of about 190,000 clones, approximately 79% of them appearing once. Sample: PBMCs. Every receptor here comes from a woman aged 18-35 years in good health and CMV-seronegative.

The chain employs TRBV19 and TRBJ1-4; D unresolved. Germline CDR1 and CDR2: LNHDA and SQIVND (reference sequence). This CDR3 comprises 15 residues. V was clipped by 3 bases and J by 4 bases, with 12 bases between them. CDR3 nucleotides: TGTGCCAGTAGTATCTTTCTTCAGTATAATGAAAAACTGTTTTTT. Amino acid sequence: CASSIFLQYNEKLFF. Complete variable domain (other parts from reference TRBV19 and TRBJ1-4): DGGITQSPKYLFRKEGQNVTLSCEQNLNHDAMYWYRQDPGQGLRLIYYSQIVNDFQKGDIAEGYSVSREKKESFPLTVTSAQKNPTAFYLCASSIFLQYNEKLFFGSGTQLSVL.

The chain joins TRBV28 to TRBJ2-3; D is possibly TRBD2 (6 bases). This CDR3 spans 15 amino acids. The V gene's germline CDR1 is MDHEN and CDR2 SYDVKM. Trimming stripped 3 bases from V and 1 base from J, with 11 bases between. CDR3: CASSLAGLGTDTQYF. DNA for the CDR3: TGTGCCAGCAGTTTGGCGGGACTTGGCACAGATACGCAGTATTTT.

The gene calls are TRBV2 and TRBJ2-1; TRBD2 agrees at 7 bases. With 4 bases clipped from V and 3 bases from J, the junction kept 3 bases outside the gene matches. This CDR3 region has 14 residues. CDR1 and CDR2 from the germline V gene are SNHLY and FYNNEI. The CDR3: CASSGERGYNEQFF. CDR3 DNA: TGTGCCAGCAGTGGCGAGCGGGGCTACAATGAGCAGTTCTTC.

This clone was seen more than once but under ten times. The V call is TRBV5-1, the J call TRBJ2-7, with a weak D call TRBD1 (6 bases). With 4 bases removed from V and 1 base from J, the gap between germline ends came to 12 bases. Germline V gene lookup returns CDR1 SGHRS and CDR2 YFSETQ. CDR3 length: 14 residues. The CDR3 sequence: CASSAPQGSYEQYF. CDR3 DNA sequence: TGCGCCAGCAGCGCCCCACAGGGTTCCTACGAGCAGTACTTC.

This chain links TRBV27 with TRBJ1-1; D unresolved. The CDR3 sequence is 11 residues long. CDR1 and CDR2 from the germline V gene are MNHEY and SMNVEV (reference sequence). The V gene lost 7 bases and the J gene lost 4 bases, with 7 bases spanning the gap. The CDR3 DNA is TGTGCCAGCATTCGGGGCACTGAAGCTTTCTTT. The encoded protein is CASIRGTEAFF.

The rearrangement links TRBV7-9 to TRBJ2-2; no reliable D call. The germline V gene encodes CDR1 SEHNR and CDR2 FQNEAQ (reference sequence). The CDR3 spans 15 residues. V was trimmed by 10 bases and J by 0 bases, leaving 15 bases between them. DNA for the CDR3: TGTGCCATCCCTTGGCTGCCTTCGAACACCGGGGAGCTGTTTTTT. Its protein product is CAIPWLPSNTGELFF.

The V and J genes are TRBV19 and TRBJ1-1, with TRBD1 matching over 7 bases. The CDR3 loop spans 11 amino acids. Looked up from germline, CDR1 is LNHDA and CDR2 is SQIVND (reference sequence). The trim removed 9 bases at V and 11 bases at J, leaving 9 bases unmatched. Here the CDR3 reads CASYQTGRAFF. The CDR3 DNA reads TGTGCCAGCTACCAGACAGGGAGGGCTTTCTTT.

The chain has TRBV13 and TRBJ2-5; D remains unclear. The J call may be in error: the DNA end matches TRBJ2-7 better. This CDR3 is 14 amino acids long. CDR1 PRHDT and CDR2 FYEKMQ come from the germline V gene (reference sequence). This CDR3 reads CASSFRASSYEQYF. CDR3 in DNA: TGTGCCAGCAGCTTTAGGGCTAGCTCCTACGAGCAGTACTTC.

V and J are TRBV4-3 and TRBJ2-7; D remains ambiguous. This CDR3 spans 15 amino acids. Germline loops: CDR1 LGHNA, CDR2 YSLEER. V shed 0 bases and J shed 0 bases, with 9 bases lying between them. The CDR3 DNA is TGCGCCAGCAGCCAAGATTACACCCTCTCCTACGAGCAGTACTTC. It encodes CASSQDYTLSYEQYF.

The chain combines TRBV5-1 with TRBJ2-7, with a possible D match to TRBD1 (7 bases). There are 15 residues in the CDR3. CDR1 is SGHRS and CDR2 is YFSETQ in the germline V gene. The V end lost 5 bases, the J end lost 3 bases, and 18 bases lay between the germline ends. The CDR3 region is CASRAGGGEFYEQYF. The CDR3 region has the DNA TGCGCCAGCAGGGCCGGAGGGGGCGAATTCTACGAGCAGTACTTC.

This clone appeared once. The chain couples TRBV2 to TRBJ1-1; a weak D match, TRBD1 (6 bases). In germline, CDR1 is SNHLY, CDR2 FYNNEI. The CDR3 extends over 16 amino acids. Trimming stripped 6 bases from V and 6 bases from J, with 23 bases between. The CDR3 loop reads CASRKTGGRKASEAFF. The CDR3 region has the DNA TGTGCCAGCAGAAAAACGGGGGGCAGGAAGGCTTCTGAAGCTTTCTTT.

The chain uses TRBV7-9 and TRBJ2-1, with D possibly matching TRBD1 (6 bases). Deletions cut 5 bases from V and 1 base from J, with 12 bases between. Germline CDR1 reads SEHNR; CDR2 reads FQNEAQ (reference sequence). The CDR3 has 15 amino acids. The CDR3, as DNA: TGTGCCAGCAGCCCACAGGGACGGTCCTACAATGAGCAGTTCTTC. Encoded protein: CASSPQGRSYNEQFF.

A note on this clone: Within the sample, other DNA sequences also encode this same CDR3. The chain uses TRBV6-5 and TRBJ1-1; maybe TRBD1 (5 bases). Germline lookup yields CDR1 MNHEY and CDR2 SVGAGI. This CDR3 spans 14 amino acids. Trimming took off 0 bases at V and 1 base at J, with 6 bases between the two ends. Here the CDR3 DNA reads TGTGCCAGCAGTTACTCGGGGGGGAACACTGAAGCTTTCTTT. Translating it yields CASSYSGGNTEAFF.

The chain couples TRBV18 to TRBJ2-4, with 7 bases that match TRBD1. CDR1 and CDR2 (germline): KGHSH, LQKENI. V gave up 6 bases and J gave up 7 bases; unmatched junction bases: 6. The CDR3 loop spans 13 amino acids. The DNA of the CDR3 is TGTGCCAGCTCTGACAGGGATCCCAACATTCAGTACTTC. Amino acids: CASSDRDPNIQYF.

This clone occurred a few times. The rearrangement uses TRBV5-1 and TRBJ2-1; 14 bases map to TRBD2. With V trimmed by 4 bases and J by 5 bases, 14 bases remained unmatched. Germline CDR1 reads SGHRS; CDR2 reads YFSETQ. The CDR3 extends over 19 amino acids. The CDR3 bases are TGCGCCAGCAGCGAGATACCTGGGACTAGCGGGGGTCGGGACAATGAGCAGTTCTTC. Amino acid sequence: CASSEIPGTSGGRDNEQFF.

The rearrangement uses TRBV10-1 and TRBJ2-7; TRBD2 aligns across 9 bases. The CDR3 is 15 residues long. The V and J ends lost 0 bases and 7 bases, in that order; junction bases with no gene match: 7. The germline gives CDR1 WNHNN, CDR2 SYGVQD (reference sequence). The CDR3: CASSESRGGALEQYF. In DNA, the CDR3 is TGCGCCAGCAGTGAGTCGCGGGGGGGAGCCCTGGAGCAGTACTTC.

The gene calls are TRBV11-1 and TRBJ1-4, with a tentative D call TRBD1 (5 bases). CDR3 length equals 14 residues. V was trimmed by 5 bases and J by 8 bases, leaving 15 bases between them. Germline values: CDR1 SGHAT, CDR2 FQDESV (reference sequence). The CDR3 DNA reads TGTGCCAGCAGCCCCGGGAGGGGAAGAGAAAAACTGTTTTTT. Amino acid sequence: CASSPGRGREKLFF.

The genes are TRBV30 and TRBJ2-2; tentative D call: TRBD2 (6 bases). There are 14 residues in the CDR3. V was clipped by 3 bases and J by 2 bases, with 10 bases between them. Germline V CDR1 and CDR2: GTSNPN, SVGIG (reference sequence). CDR3 sequence (DNA): TGTGCCTGGAGCGTAACTAGCAACACCGGGGAGCTGTTTTTT. This encodes CAWSVTSNTGELFF. Supplemented by reference TRBV30 and TRBJ2-2, the full variable domain reads SQTIHQWPATLVQPVGSPLSLECTVEGTSNPNLYWYRQAAGRGLQLLFYSVGIGQISSEVPQNLSASRPQDRQFILSSKKLLLSDSGFYLCAWSVTSNTGELFFGEGSRLTVL.